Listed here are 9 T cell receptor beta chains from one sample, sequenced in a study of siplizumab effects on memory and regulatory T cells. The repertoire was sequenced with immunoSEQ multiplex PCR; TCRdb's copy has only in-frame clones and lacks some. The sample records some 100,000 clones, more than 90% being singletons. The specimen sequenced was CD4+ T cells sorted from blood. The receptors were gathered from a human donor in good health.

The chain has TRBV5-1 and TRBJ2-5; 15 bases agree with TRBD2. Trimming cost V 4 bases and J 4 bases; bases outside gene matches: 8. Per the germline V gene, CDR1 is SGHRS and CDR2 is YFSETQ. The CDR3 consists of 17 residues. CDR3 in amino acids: CASSPGLAGGLGETQYF. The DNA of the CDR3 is TGCGCCAGCAGCCCCGGACTAGCGGGGGGGCTCGGAGAGACCCAGTACTTC.

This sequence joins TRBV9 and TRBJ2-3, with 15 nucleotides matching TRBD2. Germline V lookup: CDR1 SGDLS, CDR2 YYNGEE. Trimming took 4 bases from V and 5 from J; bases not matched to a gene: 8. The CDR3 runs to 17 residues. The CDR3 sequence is CASSTTGTSGGQDTQYF. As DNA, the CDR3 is TGTGCCAGCAGCACGACCGGGACTAGCGGGGGGCAAGATACGCAGTATTTT.

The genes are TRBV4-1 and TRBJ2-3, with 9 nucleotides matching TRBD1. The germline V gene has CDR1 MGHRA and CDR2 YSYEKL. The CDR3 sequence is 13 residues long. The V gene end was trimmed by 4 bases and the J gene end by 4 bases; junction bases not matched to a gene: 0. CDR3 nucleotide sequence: TGCGCCAGCAGCCGGGACAGGGCAGATACGCAGTATTTT. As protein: CASSRDRADTQYF.

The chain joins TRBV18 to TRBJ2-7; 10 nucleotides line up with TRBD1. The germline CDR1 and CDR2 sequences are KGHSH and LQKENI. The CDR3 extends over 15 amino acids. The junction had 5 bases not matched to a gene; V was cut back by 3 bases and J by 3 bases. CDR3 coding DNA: TGTGCCAGCTCACCTGGAGGACAGGGGGTCTACGAGCAGTACTTC. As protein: CASSPGGQGVYEQYF.

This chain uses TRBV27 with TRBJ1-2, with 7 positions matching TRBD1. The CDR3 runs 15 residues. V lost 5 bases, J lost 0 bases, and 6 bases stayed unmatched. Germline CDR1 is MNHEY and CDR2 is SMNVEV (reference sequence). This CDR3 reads CASSRWDSANYGYTF. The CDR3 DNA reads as TGTGCCAGCAGTAGATGGGACAGCGCTAACTATGGCTACACCTTC.

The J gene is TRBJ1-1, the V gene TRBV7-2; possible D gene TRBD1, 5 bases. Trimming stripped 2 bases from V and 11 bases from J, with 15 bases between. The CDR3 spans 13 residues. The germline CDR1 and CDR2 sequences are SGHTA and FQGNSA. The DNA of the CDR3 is TGTGCCAGCAGCTTACAGGGTGCCGATGGGGCTTTCTTT. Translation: CASSLQGADGAFF.

DNA for the CDR3: TGTGCCAGCAGCTATAAGCGGGGGGGCAGAGATGAGCAGTTCTTC. This gives the protein CASSYKRGGRDEQFF. V gene TRBV5-4 combines with J gene TRBJ2-1; 10 nucleotides agree with TRBD2. Germline V gives CDR1 SGHNT, CDR2 YYREEE (reference sequence). V was clipped by 3 bases and J by 8 bases; unmatched bases: 8. The CDR3 has 15 amino acids.

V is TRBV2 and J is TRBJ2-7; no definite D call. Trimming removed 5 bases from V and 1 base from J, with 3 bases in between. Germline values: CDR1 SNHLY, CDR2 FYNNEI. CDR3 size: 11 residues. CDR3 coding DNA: TGTGCCAGCAGTCGGTCCTACGAGCAGTACTTC. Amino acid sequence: CASSRSYEQYF.

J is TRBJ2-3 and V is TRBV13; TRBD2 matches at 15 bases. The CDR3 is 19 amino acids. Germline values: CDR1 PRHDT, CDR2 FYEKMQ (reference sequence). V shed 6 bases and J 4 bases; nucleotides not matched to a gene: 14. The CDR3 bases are TGTGCCAGCAGTTCTAGGGGACTAGCGGGGGGCCTGGCCTCAGATACGCAGTATTTT. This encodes CASSSRGLAGGLASDTQYF.